Shown below are 5 T cell receptor beta chains from a single sample sequenced in a study of cytomegalovirus exposure and HLA in healthy donors. Researchers ran the PCR with 60 Vbeta and 13 Jbeta primers. Only in-frame clones appear in the TCRdb table, and some are missing; sequencing was by immunoSEQ multiplex PCR. The top ten hold less than 1.1% of the sample, which has about 130,000 clones, 60% to 80% seen once. The sample was PBMCs. The receptors were sampled from a male donor in good health and CMV-seronegative.

This sequence joins TRBV23-1 and TRBJ2-5, with TRBD1 as a possible D gene (6 bases). TRBJ2-7 matches the DNA end more closely, so the J call is doubtful. TRBV23-1 is placed among ORFs of uncertain function. The CDR3 contains 17 residues. The CDR3 nucleotides are TGCGCCAGCAGTCAATGTCTCGTCGGACAGAGACACTACGAGCAGTACTTC. Its protein product is CASSQCLVGQRHYEQYF.

The CDR3: CASSFSSYEQYF. Here the CDR3 DNA reads TGTGCCAGCAGCTTCAGCTCCTACGAGCAGTACTTC. This chain uses TRBV13 with TRBJ2-7, with unresolved D. Trimming took 3 bases from V and 0 from J, leaving 3 bases between them. Germline V lookup: CDR1 PRHDT, CDR2 FYEKMQ (reference sequence). The CDR3 runs 12 residues.

On this clone: At one end the junction does not follow the germline gene, possibly because of a read error. The V and J genes are TRBV7-9 and TRBJ2-2, with 9 positions matching TRBD2. CDR1 and CDR2 from the germline V gene are SEHNR and FQNEAQ (reference sequence). The CDR3 has 16 residues. In DNA form, the CDR3 reads TGTTCCAGCAGCTTAGGAGTAGCGGGGGCCACCGGGGAGCTGTTTTTT. Translated: CSSSLGVAGATGELFF.

The rearrangement uses TRBV11-1 and TRBJ2-3; D is possibly TRBD1 (5 bases). CDR3 length: 14 residues. Trimming stripped 6 bases from V and 6 bases from J, with 16 bases between. Germline CDR1 is SGHAT and CDR2 is FQDESV (reference sequence). The CDR3 loop is CASSPRGLQDTQYF. CDR3 DNA: TGTGCCAGCAGTCCAAGGGGCCTCCAGGATACGCAGTATTTT.

The genes are TRBV9 and TRBJ2-7; D call uncertain. CDR1 is SGDLS and CDR2 is YYNGEE in the germline V gene. This CDR3 is built from 14 residues. Trimming took off 0 bases at V and 0 bases at J, with 7 bases between the two ends. In DNA, the CDR3 is TGTGCCAGCAGCGTAGGGGCCAGCTCCTACGAGCAGTACTTC. Amino acids: CASSVGASSYEQYF.